This entry describes one T cell receptor beta chain. Germline CDR1 and CDR2: SGHRS and YFSETQ. CDR3 length: 15 residues. V lost 0 bases to trimming and J lost 8 bases; unmatched junction nucleotides: 6. Patients at the Seattle site were enrolled during active infection and followed longitudinally. The sample comes from a study of blood T cell repertoires in COVID-19. Across the study: T cells, B-cell-depleted T cells, or PBMCs provided the cDNA or gDNA that served as material.

Per the original methods: Nucleated cell number was recorded as an estimate derived from reference gene primer amplification. Assay used: immunoSEQ multiplex PCR; TCRdb lists only in-frame clones, some missing. V, J and clone size were drawn from that table, and D and trimming were deduced from the DNA. The sample lists a few hundred thousand clones, roughly 89% occurring once. The rearrangement joins TRBV5-1 to TRBJ1-4, with TRBD1 matching over 8 bases. Sequences were obtained from peripheral blood. The sequence was obtained from a woman aged 30 to 39 with COVID-19, enrolled during active disease. The CDR3 reads CASSLVPAGGEKLFF. In nucleotides, the CDR3 is TGCGCCAGCAGCTTGGTTCCGGCAGGGGGCGAAAAACTGTTTTTT.